This T cell receptor beta chain comes out of a study of T cells in Graves' hyperthyroidism and ophthalmopathy. Findings and limits, study-wide: Most clonotypes that expanded in the thyroid above 0.001 also showed up in blood.

This clonotype came up many times. Its antigen is unidentified. The CDR3 totals 14 residues. V was trimmed by 5 bases and J by 4 bases, leaving 14 bases between them. From germline, CDR1 is MNHNS and CDR2 SASEGT. Amplified regions were TCR beta CDR3 sequences from RNA transcripts. A first-round RT-PCR of the TCR CDR3 used the HTBI primer set. Each CDR3 protein gets one entry after TCRdb re-called the multiplex PCR reads with MiXCR. The sample lists about 400,000 distinct CDR3 sequences, roughly 15% seen once, with roughly an eighth in the top ten. The study included ophthalmopathy patients with Clinical Activity Score at least 3, NOSPECS grade at least 4 and duration under 3 months. Patients were excluded because of uncontrolled infection, other autoimmune disease, pregnancy or lactation.

The sequenced material came from blood. The V call is TRBV6-1, the J call TRBJ1-1, with a possible D match to TRBD1 (5 bases). The source is a man aged 18 to 29 with Graves' ophthalmopathy. CDR3 sequence (DNA): TGTGCCAGCAGTTTTGAGGGGCTGAGCACTGAAGCTTTCTTT. Residues: CASSFEGLSTEAFF.